The TCR beta chain described here comes from a study of shared clonotypes between healthy human individuals. Notes on the study in general: A generally larger estimated richness was seen in naive subsets than in memory subsets.

Some clones are missing from TCRdb's copy, which holds only in-frame ones; the method was immunoSEQ multiplex PCR. In the table there are some 2.1 million clones, about 95% of which are singletons. Germline V gene data show CDR1 as SNHLY and CDR2 as FYNNEI. The CDR3 loop spans 13 amino acids. Trimming pared 6 bases from V and 2 bases from J, leaving 7 bases between. It was CD45RO-negative cells, positively selected for CCR7, that made up naive CD8 cells, with terminally differentiated effector memory CD45RA+ cells excluded. Healthy and HIV-negative, the adult donors had no recent acute infections or vaccinations. Concerning this clone itself: Antigen unknown.

The chain is built from TRBV2 and TRBJ2-2; the D is unclear. The sequence was obtained from a man aged 18 to 30 in good health. The sequenced material came from naive CD8+ T cells sorted from blood. The CDR3 coding sequence is TGTGCCAGCAGGGGTTATAACACCGGGGAGCTGTTTTTT. It codes for CASRGYNTGELFF.